This T cell receptor (beta chain) came from a study of cytomegalovirus exposure and HLA in healthy donors (dated 2017 in TCRdb). Study-level background: In an earlier analysis of roughly 590 of the donors, 276 Gb of sequence data and some 120 million unique TCR beta sequences from 180 million or so T cells were reported. Roughly 300 gigabases of sequencing data and 70 million to 100 million unique TCR sequences were included in an early release covering over 600 HLA-typed donors. Among the roughly 430 genotyped donors, around 81% belonged to the genetic ancestry cluster associated with self-reported Caucasian donors. The study was designed to test whether signatures of past pathogen exposure could be identified by cataloging public T cell receptors. The study used immunosequencing to profile the T cell repertoires of approximately 640 subjects and linked those repertoires to cytomegalovirus serostatus. Besides the first cohort of approximately 710 subjects, a separate validation cohort made up of some 110 different subjects was used. The study combined high-throughput TCR immunosequencing, statistical association of individual TCRs with disease status, and machine learning to predict cytomegalovirus infection status. In a later analysis, previously published TCR beta repertoires from several hundred donors were re-analyzed and high-resolution HLA genotyping was added so that TCR occurrence patterns could be studied. Rather than drawing on any new phenotypic data, the later analysis identified candidate immune exposures from TCR beta sequences and the way those sequences occurred across donors. In an earlier analysis of 587 of the donors, high-throughput TCR beta sequencing was used to judge whether each TCR beta V gene segment behaved as functional or pseudogenic. Donor age, sex, ethnicity and CMV serostatus were collected together with the repertoire data. In a later genetic analysis, genome-wide SNP genotypes for about three fifths of the roughly 670 donors were used, and that subset was treated as a discovery cohort. Every discovery cohort repertoire had been produced on one sequencing platform. HLA typing covered class I and class II loci at four-digit resolution. Typing coverage differed by locus: A, B, C, DRB1 and DQB1 were typed in about 620-630 donors, DQA1 in 522, DPA1 in 600 to 610, and DPB1 in 400 to 480. Four or five DR-DQ haplotypes were handled as single units for association and clustering because linkage in the cohort was strong. Among about 400 genotyped donors of the cohort, an average of around 250,000 unique TCR beta nucleotide sequences was sequenced per donor, of which about 20% were non-productive. The investigation overall reported the following: A later analysis found that most CMV-associated TCR beta chains appeared HLA-restricted, with HLA associations seemingly driven largely by CMV exposure. Correlated functional status among segregating V segments might be attributable to linkage disequilibrium, but an unknown experimental factor could not be ruled out. Some IMGT-functional V segments, including TRBV6-2 and TRBV6-3, could not be told apart with the 87-base-pair reads, so those segments were excluded. The authors suggested that the approach could potentially be generalized to other disease states and immunological phenotypes. Most TCR sequences were observed very rarely across donors, whereas some public TCRs were present in many individuals. In an earlier analysis of more than 500 of the donors, most TCR beta V segments appeared in productive rearrangements about 90% or about 30% of the time, broadly matching IMGT annotations. A later analysis found that HLA-associated TCR beta chains were more clonally expanded and had lower generation probabilities than equally common non-associated chains. The cohort was sequenced for TCR beta chains only, and without alpha or paired-chain data the features that could be detected were limited. Because HLA typing was missing for some donors at each locus, association tests included only the typed subset. Because counts were too low, roughly 17 rarely observed V segments, including chromosome 9 orphons, were left out of the earlier analysis of a few hundred of the donors. When HLA alleles, especially DR and DQ, strongly co-occurred, TCR associations were difficult to assign to individual alleles. According to a later analysis, TCR association rates differed among HLA loci, with DRB1 alleles showing the most associated TCRs and HLA-C alleles showing the fewest. The sequencing pipeline was judged likely to have produced a cluster of highly shared sequence variants as a technical artifact. A later analysis associated about 16,000 TCR beta sequences with specific HLA alleles at a false discovery rate of 0.05. A few of the identified cytomegalovirus-associated TCR beta chains were confirmed in vitro to be specific for cytomegalovirus antigens. CMV serostatus was the only immune exposure information available for the cohort. The study listed 150 to 200 TCR beta chains as associated with cytomegalovirus. In a later genetic analysis, fewer N-insertions in productive TCRs were reported among donors in an Asian-associated ancestry cluster than the roughly 670-donor mean. An association between a missense DCLRE1C variant and V-gene and J-gene trimming of TCR beta chains was found in a later genetic analysis and replicated in an independent cohort. Several of the top co-occurrence clusters appeared to be linked to parvovirus B19, influenza, CMV and Epstein-Barr virus, according to a later analysis. Presence/absence analyses assumed roughly uniform sequencing depth across donors, an assumption that may not hold. The classifier was reported to diagnose cytomegalovirus status with high specificity and sensitivity in both the original cohort and the validation cohort. A further reported finding was that TCR beta sequences accurately predicted the HLA-A and HLA-B alleles for most subjects in the first cohort.

Concerning this clone: Its binding antigen is unknown. No base quality values were provided; no much bigger clone lies one nucleotide off.

Libraries were constructed by the immunoSEQ multiplex PCR assay. The multiplex PCR relied on a mix of 60 forward primers for TCR Vbeta segments and 13 reverse primers for TCR Jbeta segments. The CDR3 region of rearranged TCR beta genes was amplified from genomic DNA with a multiplex PCR assay. On the Illumina HiSeq System, the amplified TCR beta libraries were sequenced as 87-base-pair reads. The study's processing was this. In a later analysis, some 80 million unique TCR beta chains were counted across the 500 to 700 repertoires, and roughly 10 million of these chains were shared by at least two donors. A nearest-neighbor algorithm error-corrected the raw reads and collapsed the reads into unique sequences, merging closely related sequences to remove PCR and sequencing errors. CDR3 sequences were aligned to IMGT reference sequences to assign V, D and J gene segments. Each retained sequence needed at least a six-nucleotide match to both a V gene segment and a J gene segment. A rearrangement was called productive if the CDR3 had no stop codons and remained in frame with V and J, and every other rearrangement was called non-productive. Following IMGT convention, CDR3 was defined as the stretch from the second conserved V-encoded cysteine to the conserved J-encoded phenylalanine. In an earlier analysis of roughly 610 of the donors, sequences lacking an unambiguous match to a single V gene segment were excluded. An earlier analysis of about 600 of the donors called V segments functional above 56.7% productive rearrangements and segregating when the between-donor standard deviation exceeded 5%. A statistical classification framework was built for diagnosing cytomegalovirus status from the catalog of TCR beta chain sequences. In a later analysis, TCR nucleotide sequences were compared against IMGT/GENE-DB human TR gene sequences so that V and J genes could be assigned. The TCRdist pipeline was used in a later analysis to assign CDR3 sequences and most-parsimonious VDJ recombination scenarios. A later analysis defined each TCR beta chain by its CDR3 amino acid sequence plus V-gene family, and excluded reads lacking a unique V-gene family. To address suspected cross-contamination and a sequencing artifact, a later analysis removed 592 highly shared, low-generation-probability nucleotide sequences. In a later analysis, a clonal expansion index was calculated for each public chain from normalized within-repertoire ranks of inferred template counts. In a later analysis, generation probabilities were computed using a VDJ recombination model fitted to out-of-frame rearrangements, and the results were checked against IGoR. Hypergeometric tests were used in a later analysis to score TCR-TCR, TCR-HLA and TCR-CMV co-occurrence, with a repertoire-size bias correction applied to the TCR pairs. A later analysis estimated false discovery rates by permuting HLA or CMV assignments 20 times. In a later analysis, co-occurring TCRs were grouped using DBSCAN, and TCRdist sequence similarity was added for clustering within HLA-allele-positive subsets. For co-occurrence clustering, repertoires with fewer than 30,000 or more than 120,000 public chains were excluded, along with roughly 5 repertoires with anomalous nucleotide sharing. TCRdb obtained this table from immuneACCESS and retained in-frame rearrangements with V and J assigned. These tables miss some clones; where compared with another copy, unresolved V genes account for less than half of the shortfall, and the remainder is unexplained. That table furnishes V, J and clone size, whereas the DNA furnished D and trimming. This sample has around 150,000 clones in its table, and 65% to 85% of those were observed once. The ten largest clones take up roughly 3% of the sample.

There are 19 amino acids in the CDR3, from cysteine to phenylalanine inclusive. Only the CDR3 part of the read is kept: 57 bases, read in frame from the first base. CDR1 and CDR2 are read off the germline V gene as SGHRS and YFSETQ. V loses 2 bases at its end and J loses 2 bases; junction bases beyond the gene matches: 16. In total, over 600 healthy bone marrow donors made up the cohort. At the time of sampling, every cohort member was nominally healthy, though immune exposures that went unrecorded were likely present. The donor was CMV seropositive and belonged to the group of a few hundred seropositive cohort members. A peripheral blood sample was collected from each donor, and TCR beta sequencing was performed on peripheral blood mononuclear cells. The Qiagen DNeasy Blood Extraction Kit was used to extract genomic DNA from the blood cell samples.

This TCR was sampled from a woman aged 45-60 years in good health and CMV-seropositive. The sample comprised PBMCs. The rearrangement combines TRBV5-1 with TRBJ2-5, with TRBD2 matching 9 junction bases. CDR3 reads: CASSFEGALAGGIQETQYF. The sequence in DNA is TGCGCCAGCAGCTTTGAGGGGGCGTTGGCGGGGGGGATACAAGAGACCCAGTACTTC.